Listed here are 13 T cell receptor beta chains from one sample, sequenced in a study of blood T cell repertoires in COVID-19. TCRdb's copy holds only in-frame clones and misses some; the assay was immunoSEQ multiplex PCR. The sample holds about 160,000 clones, approximately 95% seen once. Sequencing used peripheral blood. These receptors all come from a woman in her sixties with COVID-19, enrolled during active disease.

The J gene is TRBJ1-4, the V gene TRBV7-2; perhaps TRBD1 as D (6 bases). CDR3 length equals 16 residues. The V and J ends lost 1 base and 10 bases respectively, with 19 bases between them. CDR1 SGHTA and CDR2 FQGNSA come from the germline V gene. CDR3 sequence reads: CASSLERGQGFGKLFF. The CDR3 bases are TGTGCCAGCAGCTTAGAAAGAGGGCAGGGGTTCGGAAAACTGTTTTTT.

In this sample, this clone turned up once. V is TRBV7-3 and J is TRBJ2-2; TRBD1 matches 7 bases. Germline-derived CDR1 and CDR2 are SGHTA and FQGTGA. The junction had 9 bases not matched to a gene; V was cut back by 4 bases and J by 4 bases. The CDR3 totals 16 residues. The CDR3 bases are TGTGCCAGCAGCTCGACAGGGCCGGCTTTCACCGGGGAGCTGTTTTTT. Its translation: CASSSTGPAFTGELFF.

The V and J genes are TRBV19 and TRBJ2-5; 10 nucleotides agree with TRBD1. The CDR3 is 15 residues long. Germline V gene lookup returns CDR1 LNHDA and CDR2 SQIVND (reference sequence). Losses at the gene ends were 6 bases for V and 5 bases for J; bases not matched to a gene: 9. CDR3 DNA: TGTGCCAGTAGCCCCGGGACAGGGGTCGGGGAGACCCAGTACTTC. Its protein product is CASSPGTGVGETQYF.

This clone has only a few counts. The genes are TRBV29-1 and TRBJ2-1; D perhaps matches TRBD1 (5 bases). Germline CDR1 and CDR2: SQVTM and ANQGSEA. The CDR3 consists of 18 residues. Between the trimmed V and J ends, which lost 0 bases and 3 bases, there was a span of 21 bases. For the CDR3, the DNA is TGCAGCGTTGAAGATCCGCCCGGCCTGGGGCGACTCTACAATGAGCAGTTCTTC. Its protein is CSVEDPPGLGRLYNEQFF.

This chain joins TRBV3-1 (or the pseudogene TRBV3-2) and TRBJ1-3; no firm D call. The CDR3 spans 14 residues. The germline V gene has CDR1 LGHDT and CDR2 YNNKEL (reference sequence). Trimming pared 7 bases from V and 0 bases from J, leaving 10 bases between. This chain's CDR3 is CASTQSISGNTIYF. The CDR3 DNA reads as TGTGCCAGCACCCAGTCCATCTCTGGAAACACCATATATTTT.

In DNA form, the CDR3 reads TGTGCCATCAGTGGCGGGGAGACCCAGTACTTC. It specifies CAISGGETQYF. The chain links TRBV10-3 to TRBJ2-5, with D perhaps matching TRBD2 (5 bases). Germline V gene sequence: CDR1 ENHRY, CDR2 SYGVKD. The CDR3 contains 11 residues. V was clipped by 4 bases and J by 5 bases, with 5 bases between them.

The chain links TRBV20-1 to TRBJ1-1, with unresolved D. The germline gives CDR1 DFQATT, CDR2 SNEGSKA (reference sequence). This CDR3 is 11 amino acids long. Trimming left V 3 bases short and J 10 bases short, with 12 bases between. In DNA, the CDR3 is TGCAGTGCTAGGGCGGCTTTTGGAGCTTTCTTT. Amino acids: CSARAAFGAFF.

The rearrangement uses TRBV6-5 and TRBJ1-2; possible D gene TRBD1, 6 bases. The germline V gene has CDR1 MNHEY and CDR2 SVGAGI. This CDR3 spans 12 amino acids. With 11 bases removed from V and 7 bases from J, the gap between germline ends came to 17 bases. CDR3 coding DNA: TGTGCCCATCCACAGGGTTCGTTTGGCTACACCTTC. Its protein product is CAHPQGSFGYTF.

The V and J genes are TRBV27 and TRBJ2-3; no firm D call. CDR3 size: 13 residues. Trimming took 2 bases from V and 6 from J, leaving 9 bases between them. The germline gives CDR1 MNHEY, CDR2 SMNVEV (reference sequence). Here the CDR3 DNA reads TGTGCCAGCAGTTTAAAACTCGGGGATACGCAGTATTTT. Residues: CASSLKLGDTQYF.

This sequence joins TRBV10-3 and TRBJ2-1, with 9 bases matching TRBD2. After removal of 3 bases from V and 12 bases from J, the junction contained 15 bases not matched to a gene. The CDR3 totals 16 residues. The germline gives CDR1 ENHRY, CDR2 SYGVKD. The CDR3 loop reads CAISEAAVLLAGLQFF. CDR3 DNA: TGTGCCATCAGTGAAGCAGCCGTTTTACTAGCGGGTCTGCAGTTCTTC.

The chain is built from TRBV5-6 and TRBJ2-1; a weak D match, TRBD2 (6 bases). Germline loops: CDR1 SGHDT, CDR2 YYEEEE. This CDR3 is built from 15 residues. V dropped 2 bases and J dropped 5 bases, with 14 bases sitting between them. Here the CDR3 reads CASSFPGLGDNEQFF. CDR3 nucleotides: TGTGCCAGCAGCTTTCCGGGACTGGGGGACAATGAGCAGTTCTTC.

The chain is built from TRBV11-2 and TRBJ1-5; the D is unclear. CDR1 is SGHAT, CDR2 FQNNGV, per germline. The CDR3 runs to 13 residues. V lost 1 base, J lost 6 bases, and 7 bases lay in between. In nucleotides, the CDR3 is TGTGCCAGCAGCTTAGGGAGAAGTCAGCCCCAGCATTTT. It specifies CASSLGRSQPQHF.

The chain has TRBV19 and TRBJ1-1; D is unresolved. The CDR3 spans 13 residues. Trimming removed 4 bases at V and 0 bases at J, with 6 bases between. Germline assignment: CDR1 LNHDA and CDR2 SQIVND (reference sequence). The CDR3 coding sequence is TGTGCCAGTAGTAAGAGCATGAACACTGAAGCTTTCTTT. It translates to CASSKSMNTEAFF.